This T cell receptor (beta chain) was recorded in a study of CD8 T cells in Susac syndrome. High-throughput TCR beta sequencing covered peripheral CD8+ and CD4+ T cells. When the RNA was reverse transcribed, random hexamers were used with an input of roughly 0.45 to 1 ug. The method of amplification for TCR beta CDR3 was immunoSEQ multiplex PCR, covering 54 Vbeta and 13 Jbeta. TCRdb itself ran the immunoSEQ multiplex PCR reads through MiXCR, one entry per CDR3 protein. In the table there are 150,000 to 200,000 distinct CDR3 sequences, about 95% of which are singletons. Trimming at V came to 0 bases and at J to 4 bases, leaving 3 bases not matched to a gene. Germline V gene sequence: CDR1 SGHRS, CDR2 YFSETQ. This CDR3 is built from 15 residues.

The sample comprised CD4+ T cells from PBMCs. The chain has TRBV5-1 and TRBJ2-3, with 9 bases fitting TRBD2. This sequence originates from a human donor in good health. The DNA of the CDR3 is TGCGCCAGCAGCTTGGGCGGGACTAGCCCAGATACGCAGTATTTT. Translating gives CASSLGGTSPDTQYF.